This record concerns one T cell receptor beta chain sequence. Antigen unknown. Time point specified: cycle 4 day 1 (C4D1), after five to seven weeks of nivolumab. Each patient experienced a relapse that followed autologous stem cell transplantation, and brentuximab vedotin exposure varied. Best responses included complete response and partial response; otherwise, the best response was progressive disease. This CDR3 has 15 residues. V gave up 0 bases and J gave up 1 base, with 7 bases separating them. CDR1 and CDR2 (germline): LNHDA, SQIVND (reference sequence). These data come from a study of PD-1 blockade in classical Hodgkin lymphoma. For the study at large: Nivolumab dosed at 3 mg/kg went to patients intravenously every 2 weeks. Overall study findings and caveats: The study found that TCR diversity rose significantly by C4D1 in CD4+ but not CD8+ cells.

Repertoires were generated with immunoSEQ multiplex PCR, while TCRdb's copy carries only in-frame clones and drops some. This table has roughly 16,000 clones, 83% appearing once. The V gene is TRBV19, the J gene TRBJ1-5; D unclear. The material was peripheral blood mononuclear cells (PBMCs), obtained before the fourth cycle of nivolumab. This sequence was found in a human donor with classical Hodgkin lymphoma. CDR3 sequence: CASSIDHASNQPQHF. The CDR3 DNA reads TGTGCCAGTAGTATAGATCACGCAAGCAATCAGCCCCAGCATTTT. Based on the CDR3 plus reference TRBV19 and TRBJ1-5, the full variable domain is DGGITQSPKYLFRKEGQNVTLSCEQNLNHDAMYWYRQDPGQGLRLIYYSQIVNDFQKGDIAEGYSVSREKKESFPLTVTSAQKNPTAFYLCASSIDHASNQPQHFGDGTRLSIL.